The TCR beta chain described here comes from a study of shared T cell receptors in the human thymus. J was trimmed by 5 bases and V by 0 bases; bases with no gene match: 7. The germline V gene has CDR1 SGDLS and CDR2 YYNGEE. The CDR3 spans 16 residues. Sequencing used immunoSEQ multiplex PCR; TCRdb keeps in-frame clones, though not all of them. The table has fewer than 700,000 clones, 70% to 90% seen once. This clone has only one observation. The sample was also reused in another study, on human thymus T cells. That paper adds: Thymus pieces cut out during corrective heart surgery were the tissue that was used. Related research described thymic repertoires that were highly overlapping among unrelated individuals.

This chain joins TRBV9 and TRBJ2-5, with 10 bases that match TRBD2. The sequencing input was thymocytes. The sequence came from a boy in the first two years of life with a congenital heart defect. The DNA of the CDR3 is TGTGCCAGCAGCGTAGTGGAGCGGGAGGGTAAGGAGACCCAGTACTTC. Protein: CASSVVEREGKETQYF.